This T cell receptor (beta chain) was recovered during a study of T cells in Graves' hyperthyroidism and ophthalmopathy. RNA transcripts yielded amplified TCR beta CDR3 regions. An initial round of RT-PCR targeting the TCR CDR3 relied on the HTBI primer set. MiXCR, applied by TCRdb to the multiplex PCR reads, yields one record per CDR3 protein. In the table there are 500,000 to 750,000 distinct CDR3 sequences, approximately 15% of which are singletons. This clonotype was seen ten or more times. Its target is not known. Diagnoses were established using clinical symptoms, serum thyroxine and TRAb, thyroid ultrasound and orbital computed tomography. Overall study findings and caveats: In the blood, most expanded thyroid clonotypes above 0.001 appeared as well. A 13 V-J signature model discriminated ophthalmopathy versus stable hyperthyroidism. Ophthalmopathy was predicted by the model a median of around 5.9 months ahead of onset.

Sequenced: blood. The sequence was collected from a woman between 25 and 40 years old with Graves' hyperthyroidism.

CDR3: CSASHRGAPYEQYF. CDR3 sequence (DNA): TGCAGTGCTAGCCACAGGGGGGCCCCCTACGAGCAGTACTTC. This chain uses TRBV20-1 with TRBJ2-7, with TRBD1 matching over 8 bases. The CDR3 totals 14 residues. From germline, CDR1 is DFQATT and CDR2 SNEGSKA (reference sequence). V shed 3 bases, J shed 2 bases, and the junction held 6 bases outside the gene matches.